Listed below are T cell receptor beta chains from one sample, sequenced in a study of vaccination and CD4 T cells after COVID-19. No antigen has been identified for these receptors. TCRdb fed the PCR reads into MiXCR, producing one record per CDR3 protein. The sample holds 8,500 to 13,000 distinct CDR3 sequences, around 46% seen once. Sequenced input: CD4+ T cells from blood, cultured in vitro. The receptors originated from a human donor who had recovered from COVID-19. Both conserved end residues are part of each CDR3. Each record gives: clone size, J gene, V gene, D gene, CDR3 DNA, CDR3 protein. D genes are given only for firm matches. Some rows mark clone size as missing; the rest say once, few, many or name a class of expanded clone.

clone size: -; J gene: TRBJ2-3; V gene: TRBV24-1; D gene: -; CDR3 DNA: TGTGCCACCAGTGACGCCGTGGATACGCAGTATTTT; CDR3 protein: CATSDAVDTQYF
clone size: -; J gene: TRBJ1-1; V gene: TRBV11-3; D gene: -; CDR3 DNA: TGTGCCAGCACCTCGGGCGGGGCCTGGGGGGTCGGGGACACTGAAGCTTTCTTT; CDR3 protein: CASTSGGAWGVGDTEAFF
clone size: -; J gene: TRBJ2-1; V gene: TRBV11-3; D gene: -; CDR3 DNA: TGTGCCAGCAGCCATGGGACCAATGAGCAGTTCTTC; CDR3 protein: CASSHGTNEQFF
clone size: -; J gene: TRBJ2-3; V gene: TRBV5-4; D gene: -; CDR3 DNA: TGTGCCAGCAGCCTCGGTGAGGGCTCGCCAGATACGCAGTATTTT; CDR3 protein: CASSLGEGSPDTQYF
clone size: -; J gene: TRBJ2-7; V gene: TRBV4-1; D gene: -; CDR3 DNA: TGCGCCAGCAGCCAGCAAATGGGGGGTGTAGGGAACGAGCAGTACTTC; CDR3 protein: CASSQQMGGVGNEQYF
clone size: -; J gene: TRBJ1-5; V gene: TRBV20-1; D gene: -; CDR3 DNA: TGCAGTGCTAGGGCTTTCAGGGGCAGGGTGCTCAGCAATCAGCCCCAGCATTTT; CDR3 protein: CSARAFRGRVLSNQPQHF
clone size: -; J gene: TRBJ1-1; V gene: TRBV19; D gene: -; CDR3 DNA: TGTGCCAGTAGCTTCAACACTGAAGCTTTCTTT; CDR3 protein: CASSFNTEAFF
clone size: -; J gene: TRBJ2-5; V gene: TRBV7-9; D gene: TRBD1; CDR3 DNA: TGTGCCAGCAGCCAGGGGTCGTGGGACAGGGTTGTTGAGACCCAGTACTTC; CDR3 protein: CASSQGSWDRVVETQYF
clone size: -; J gene: TRBJ2-2; V gene: TRBV25-1; D gene: TRBD1; CDR3 DNA: TGTGCCAGCAGCCAAGGGACAGGGAACACCGGGGAGCTGTTTTTT; CDR3 protein: CASSQGTGNTGELFF
clone size: -; J gene: TRBJ2-1; V gene: TRBV5-6; D gene: -; CDR3 DNA: TGTGCCAGCAGCCTGCGTGTGGGGCGGAATGAGCAGTTCTTC; CDR3 protein: CASSLRVGRNEQFF
clone size: few; J gene: TRBJ2-2; V gene: TRBV20-1; D gene: TRBD1; CDR3 DNA: TGCAGTGCTAGAGGCCAGGGGGCGGCCGGGGAGCTGTTTTTT; CDR3 protein: CSARGQGAAGELFF
clone size: -; J gene: TRBJ2-7; V gene: TRBV7-2; D gene: TRBD2; CDR3 DNA: TGTGCCAGCACCAAGGGTCCGGGGGGGGCCGAGCAGTACTTC; CDR3 protein: CASTKGPGGAEQYF
clone size: -; J gene: TRBJ1-3; V gene: TRBV11-3; D gene: -; CDR3 DNA: TGTGCCAGCAGCTTAACCGGCCCCGGAAACACCATATATTTT; CDR3 protein: CASSLTGPGNTIYF
clone size: -; J gene: TRBJ2-3; V gene: TRBV20-1; D gene: -; CDR3 DNA: TGCAGTGCCAAAATTTTTAAGCGGGGCACAGATACGCAGTATTTT; CDR3 protein: CSAKIFKRGTDTQYF
clone size: -; J gene: TRBJ2-1; V gene: TRBV7-2; D gene: TRBD2; CDR3 DNA: TGTGCCAGCAGCTTTAATAGGCGGGGGGGCCGCCTCTTC; CDR3 protein: CASSFNRRGGRLF
clone size: -; J gene: TRBJ2-7; V gene: TRBV30; D gene: TRBD2; CDR3 DNA: TGTGCCTGGAGTGTAGGCCTAGCGGGGGATGAGCAGTACTTC; CDR3 protein: CAWSVGLAGDEQYF
clone size: few; J gene: TRBJ1-2; V gene: TRBV20-1; D gene: -; CDR3 DNA: TGCAGTGCCCATGCCGGTCACGGGTCTGGCTACACCTTC; CDR3 protein: CSAHAGHGSGYTF
clone size: -; J gene: TRBJ2-7; V gene: TRBV15; D gene: -; CDR3 DNA: TGTGCCACCAGCAGATCCGGATCTACCTACGAGCAGTACTTC; CDR3 protein: CATSRSGSTYEQYF
clone size: -; J gene: TRBJ1-5; V gene: TRBV6-1; D gene: TRBD1; CDR3 DNA: TGTGCCAGCAGTGGGGACAGGGTTCAGCCCCAGCATTTT; CDR3 protein: CASSGDRVQPQHF
clone size: -; J gene: TRBJ1-4; V gene: TRBV27; D gene: -; CDR3 DNA: TGTGCCAGCAGTCTGATCGGGTATGGAAGGCTGTTTTTT; CDR3 protein: CASSLIGYGRLFF
clone size: -; J gene: TRBJ1-1; V gene: TRBV20-1; D gene: TRBD1; CDR3 DNA: TGCAGTGCCGACAGGGAGGATGGAGCTTTCTTT; CDR3 protein: CSADREDGAFF
clone size: -; J gene: TRBJ1-5; V gene: TRBV12-3/TRBV12-4; D gene: -; CDR3 DNA: TGTGCCAGCAGGGGGGTTACTAATCAGCCCCAGCATTTT; CDR3 protein: CASRGVTNQPQHF
clone size: few; J gene: TRBJ2-3; V gene: TRBV12-3/TRBV12-4; D gene: -; CDR3 DNA: TGTGCCAGCAGTTTAGTAGATACGCAGTATTTT; CDR3 protein: CASSLVDTQYF
clone size: few; J gene: TRBJ2-2; V gene: TRBV7-8; D gene: TRBD2; CDR3 DNA: TGTGCCAGCAGCGACGTGCTTAACAGTGGACTAGCGGGCCTCAGGCGGCTCACCGGGGAGCTGTTTTTT; CDR3 protein: CASSDVLNSGLAGLRRLTGELFF
clone size: few; J gene: TRBJ1-1; V gene: TRBV7-9; D gene: -; CDR3 DNA: TGTGCCAGCAGCTTAAGGCCCGGGGGGAACACTGAAGCTTTCTTT; CDR3 protein: CASSLRPGGNTEAFF
clone size: few; J gene: TRBJ2-1; V gene: TRBV6-4; D gene: -; CDR3 DNA: TGTGCCAGCAGTGACTCGGACTACAATGAGCAGTTCTTC; CDR3 protein: CASSDSDYNEQFF
clone size: few; J gene: TRBJ2-5; V gene: TRBV7-8; D gene: -; CDR3 DNA: TGTGCCAGCAGCTTAGGAACAGCGGAGACCCAGTACTTC; CDR3 protein: CASSLGTAETQYF
clone size: -; J gene: TRBJ1-2; V gene: TRBV4-1; D gene: TRBD1; CDR3 DNA: TGCGCCAGCAGCCAAGATTTGAACGGGACAGGGGATGGCTACACCTTC; CDR3 protein: CASSQDLNGTGDGYTF
clone size: -; J gene: TRBJ1-6; V gene: TRBV30; D gene: -; CDR3 DNA: TGTGCCTGGAGTGTACGGACGTGGCGGGGTTTAGGTAATTCACCCCTCCACTTT; CDR3 protein: CAWSVRTWRGLGNSPLHF
clone size: -; J gene: TRBJ1-5; V gene: TRBV30; D gene: -; CDR3 DNA: TGTGCCTGGAGTGAGGGGGGCGTCGGCAATCAGCCCCAGCATTTT; CDR3 protein: CAWSEGGVGNQPQHF
clone size: -; J gene: TRBJ1-5; V gene: TRBV20-1; D gene: TRBD1; CDR3 DNA: TGCAGTGCTAGCGGGGACAGGGTAGAACAGCCCCAGCATTTT; CDR3 protein: CSASGDRVEQPQHF
clone size: -; J gene: TRBJ1-2; V gene: TRBV10-3; D gene: -; CDR3 DNA: TGTGCCATCAGTTCAGGGTTTAACTATGGCTACACCTTC; CDR3 protein: CAISSGFNYGYTF
clone size: -; J gene: TRBJ2-1; V gene: TRBV20-1; D gene: -; CDR3 DNA: TGCAGTGCTATGGGGAGAGGGACACCCTACAATGAGCAGTTCTTC; CDR3 protein: CSAMGRGTPYNEQFF
clone size: few; J gene: TRBJ1-4; V gene: TRBV6-1; D gene: -; CDR3 DNA: TGTGCCAGCAGTAATGGGGGGGGTGCGGTTGAAAAACTGTTTTTT; CDR3 protein: CASSNGGGAVEKLFF
clone size: -; J gene: TRBJ2-3; V gene: TRBV6-1; D gene: TRBD1; CDR3 DNA: TGTGCCAGCAGTGAATCAGGGACAGGCCGCACAGATACGCAGTATTTT; CDR3 protein: CASSESGTGRTDTQYF
clone size: -; J gene: TRBJ1-2; V gene: TRBV12-3/TRBV12-4; D gene: -; CDR3 DNA: TGTGCCAGCAGTTTGGCAGGGGTTGATGGCTACACCTTC; CDR3 protein: CASSLAGVDGYTF
clone size: few; J gene: TRBJ1-6; V gene: TRBV6-5; D gene: -; CDR3 DNA: TGTGCCAGCAGTTACAGGGTTTCAGGTTCACCCCTCCACTTT; CDR3 protein: CASSYRVSGSPLHF
clone size: -; J gene: TRBJ2-1; V gene: TRBV19; D gene: -; CDR3 DNA: TGTGCCAGTAGTATACATCTAAATAATGAGCAGTTCTTC; CDR3 protein: CASSIHLNNEQFF
clone size: -; J gene: TRBJ1-2; V gene: TRBV11-3; D gene: -; CDR3 DNA: TGTGCCAGCAGCTTCTCAACAGGTCCCTATGGCTGCACCTTC; CDR3 protein: CASSFSTGPYGCTF
clone size: -; J gene: TRBJ1-1; V gene: TRBV10-1; D gene: -; CDR3 DNA: TGCGCCAGCAGTGAGTCGATGGGGGACACTGAAGCTTTCTTT; CDR3 protein: CASSESMGDTEAFF
clone size: -; J gene: TRBJ2-2; V gene: TRBV7-6; D gene: TRBD2; CDR3 DNA: TGTGCCAGCAGTAGAGCGGGGGAGAACACCGGGGAGCTGTTTTTT; CDR3 protein: CASSRAGENTGELFF
clone size: once; J gene: TRBJ1-6; V gene: TRBV5-6; D gene: TRBD1; CDR3 DNA: TGTGCCAGCAGCTTCGGAGGGGGCTCACCCCTCCACTTT; CDR3 protein: CASSFGGGSPLHF
clone size: -; J gene: TRBJ2-2; V gene: TRBV4-1; D gene: -; CDR3 DNA: TGCGCCAGCAGCCCCCAGGGTGACGGGGAGCTGTTTTTT; CDR3 protein: CASSPQGDGELFF